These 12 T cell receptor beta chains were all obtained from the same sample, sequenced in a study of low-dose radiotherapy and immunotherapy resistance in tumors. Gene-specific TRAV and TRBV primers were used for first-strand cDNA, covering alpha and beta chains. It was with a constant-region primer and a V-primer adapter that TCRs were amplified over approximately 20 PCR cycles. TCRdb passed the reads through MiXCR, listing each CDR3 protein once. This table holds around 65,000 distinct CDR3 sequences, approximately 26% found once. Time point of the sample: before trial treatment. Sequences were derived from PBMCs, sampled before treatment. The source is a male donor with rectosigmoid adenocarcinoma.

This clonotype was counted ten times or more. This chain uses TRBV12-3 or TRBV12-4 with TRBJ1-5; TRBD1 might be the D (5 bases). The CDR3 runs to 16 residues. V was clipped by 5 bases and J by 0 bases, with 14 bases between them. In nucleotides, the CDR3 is TGTGCCAGCAGTCTCGGGGGATTATATAGCAATCAGCCCCAGCATTTT. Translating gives CASSLGGLYSNQPQHF.

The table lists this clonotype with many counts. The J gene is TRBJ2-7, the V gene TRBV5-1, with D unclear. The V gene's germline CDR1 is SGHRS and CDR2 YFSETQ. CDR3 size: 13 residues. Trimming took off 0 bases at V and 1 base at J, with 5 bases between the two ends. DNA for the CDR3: TGCGCCAGCAGCTTGGTCCAGTCCTACGAGCAGTACTTC. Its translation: CASSLVQSYEQYF.

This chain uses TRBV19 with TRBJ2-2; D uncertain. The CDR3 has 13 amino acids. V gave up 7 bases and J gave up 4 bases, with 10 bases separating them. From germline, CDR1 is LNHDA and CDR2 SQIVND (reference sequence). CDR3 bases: TGTGCCAGTATGTCACACCTCACCGGGGAGCTGTTTTTT. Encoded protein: CASMSHLTGELFF.

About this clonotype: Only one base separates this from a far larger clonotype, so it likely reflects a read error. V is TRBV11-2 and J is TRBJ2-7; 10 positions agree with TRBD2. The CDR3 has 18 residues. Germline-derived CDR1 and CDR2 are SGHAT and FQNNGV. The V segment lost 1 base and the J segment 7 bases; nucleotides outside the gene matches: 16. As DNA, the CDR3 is TGTGCCAGCAGCTTAGTTCGTAGAAGCGGGGGGGCTTACAATGAGCAGTACTTC. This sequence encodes CASSLVRRSGGAYNEQYF. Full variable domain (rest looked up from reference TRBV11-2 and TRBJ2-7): EAGVAQSPRYKIIEKRQSVAFWCNPISGHATLYWYQQILGQGPKLLIQFQNNGVVDDSQLPKDRFSAERLKGVDSTLKIQPAKLEDSAVYLCASSLVRRSGGAYNEQYFGPGTRLTVT.

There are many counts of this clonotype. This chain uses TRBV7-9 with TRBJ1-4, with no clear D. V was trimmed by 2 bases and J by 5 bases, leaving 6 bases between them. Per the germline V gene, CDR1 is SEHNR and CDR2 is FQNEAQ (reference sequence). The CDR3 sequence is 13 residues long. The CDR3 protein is CASSLNGNEKLFF. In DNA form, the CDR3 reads TGTGCCAGCAGCTTAAACGGGAATGAAAAACTGTTTTTT.

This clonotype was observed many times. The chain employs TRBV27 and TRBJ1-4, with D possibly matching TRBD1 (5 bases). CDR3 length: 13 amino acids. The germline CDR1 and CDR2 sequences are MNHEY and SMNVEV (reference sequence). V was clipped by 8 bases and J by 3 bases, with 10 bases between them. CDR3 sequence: CASRNRPNEKLFF. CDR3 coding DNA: TGTGCCAGCCGAAACAGGCCTAATGAAAAACTGTTTTTT.

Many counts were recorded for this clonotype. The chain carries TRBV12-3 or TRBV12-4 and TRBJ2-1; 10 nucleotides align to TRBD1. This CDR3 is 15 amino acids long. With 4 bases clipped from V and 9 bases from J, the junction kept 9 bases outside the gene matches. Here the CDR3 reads CASSSAGTGVREQFF. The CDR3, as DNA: TGTGCCAGCAGTTCGGCCGGGACAGGGGTTCGTGAGCAGTTCTTC.

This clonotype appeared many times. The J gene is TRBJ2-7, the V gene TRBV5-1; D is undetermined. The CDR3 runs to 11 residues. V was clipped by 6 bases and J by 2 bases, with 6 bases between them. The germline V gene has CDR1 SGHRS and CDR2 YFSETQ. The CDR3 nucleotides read TGCGCCAGCAACAGTGCCTACGAGCAGTACTTC. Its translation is CASNSAYEQYF.

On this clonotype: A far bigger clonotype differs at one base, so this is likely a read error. CDR3 amino acids: CASSLEGSRQGSALHF. The CDR3 region has the DNA TGTGCCAGCAGCTTGGAGGGAAGTCGGCAGGGTTCAGCCCTCCACTTT. The rearrangement joins TRBV7-9 to TRBJ1-6; D perhaps matches TRBD1 (5 bases). The CDR3 is 16 amino acids. From germline, CDR1 is SEHNR and CDR2 FQNEAQ (reference sequence). Combining the CDR3 with reference TRBV7-9 and TRBJ1-6 gives the whole variable domain DTGVSQNPRHKITKRGQNVTFRCDPISEHNRLYWYRQTLGQGPEFLTYFQNEAQLEKSRLLSDRFSAERPKGSFSTLEIQRTEQGDSAMYLCASSLEGSRQGSALHFGNGTRLTVT.

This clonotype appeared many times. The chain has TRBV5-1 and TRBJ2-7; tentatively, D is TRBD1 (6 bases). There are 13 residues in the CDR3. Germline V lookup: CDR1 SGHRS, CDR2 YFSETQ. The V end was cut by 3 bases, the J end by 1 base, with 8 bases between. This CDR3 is CASSSDSSYEQYF. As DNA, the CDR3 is TGCGCCAGCAGCTCGGACAGTTCCTACGAGCAGTACTTC.

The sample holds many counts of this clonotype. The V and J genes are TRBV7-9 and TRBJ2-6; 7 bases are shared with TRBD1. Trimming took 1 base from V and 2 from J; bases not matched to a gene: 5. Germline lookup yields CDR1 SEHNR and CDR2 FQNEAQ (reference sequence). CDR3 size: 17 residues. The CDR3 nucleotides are TGTGCCAGCAGCTTAGGGCAGGGGGACACTGGGGCCAACGTCCTGACTTTC. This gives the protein CASSLGQGDTGANVLTF.

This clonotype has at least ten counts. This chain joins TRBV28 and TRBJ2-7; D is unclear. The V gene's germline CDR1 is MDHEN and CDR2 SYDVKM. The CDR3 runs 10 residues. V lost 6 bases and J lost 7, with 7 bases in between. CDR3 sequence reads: CASRRQEQYF. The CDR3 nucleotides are TGTGCCAGCAGGCGGCAGGAGCAGTACTTC.